A single sample is the source of the 18 T cell receptor beta chains below, sequenced in a study of tumor-infiltrating lymphocytes in primary liver carcinoma. TCR beta cDNA came from about 0.45 ug total RNA, primed with a constant-region primer. A slightly modified ARM-PCR protocol with three nested multiplex PCR rounds produced these TCR beta libraries. Researchers ran the first two PCR rounds for 10 cycles each with TRBV1-TRBV30 forward primers and a C-beta reverse primer. TCRdb redid the calling of the multiplex PCR reads with MiXCR, one entry per CDR3 protein. Of roughly 100,000 distinct CDR3 sequences listed, approximately 70% are singletons. From unsorted bulk tissue weighing about 20-32 mg, DNA and RNA were co-extracted. Source material: liver tumor tissue from sampling region 2. The subset is: tumor region T2, inferior pole. The receptor source for this set is a woman aged 60-70 years with primary liver carcinoma and hepatitis B virus infection.

J is TRBJ2-4 and V is TRBV5-1; perhaps TRBD2 as D (5 bases). The CDR3 totals 16 residues. Germline assignment: CDR1 SGHRS and CDR2 YFSETQ. V lost 5 bases to trimming and J lost 1 base, with 16 bases between them. The CDR3 bases are TGCGCCAGCAGACTAGGCCCCGGGGATGCCAAAAACATTCAGTACTTC. It specifies CASRLGPGDAKNIQYF. The variable domain in full, completed from reference TRBV5-1 and TRBJ2-4, reads KAGVTQTPRYLIKTRGQQVTLSCSPISGHRSVSWYQQTPGQGLQFLFEYFSETQRNKGNFPGRFSGRQFSNSRSEMNVSTLELGDSALYLCASRLGPGDAKNIQYFGAGTRLSVL.

A note on this clonotype: One end of the junction fails to match germline, which may point to a read error. V and J are TRBV6-5 and TRBJ1-2; D gene unclear. CDR1 and CDR2 (germline): MNHEY, SVGAGI. The CDR3 sequence is 15 residues long. The CDR3 DNA is TGTGCCAGCAGTTACGAGGCAGAGGGAATCTATAGCTACACCTTC. It encodes CASSYEAEGIYSYTF.

The V call is TRBV11-2, the J call TRBJ2-7, with 7 bases identical to TRBD2. CDR1 and CDR2 (germline): SGHAT, FQNNGV. J lost 11 bases, V lost 10 bases, and 23 bases had no gene match. The CDR3 contains 15 residues. This chain's CDR3 is CANSFDSGGVTTKYF. The CDR3 region has the DNA TGTGCCAATAGCTTTGATTCGGGGGGAGTAACGACGAAGTACTTC.

The V and J genes are TRBV28 and TRBJ2-3; TRBD2 matches 9 bases. The V gene's germline CDR1 is MDHEN and CDR2 SYDVKM. The length of the CDR3 is 15 residues. The ends lost 8 bases at V and 2 bases at J; junction bases unmatched: 8. The CDR3 DNA follows: TGTGCCAGCGGTAGGCGGGAGGGCTACACAGATACGCAGTATTTT. Protein: CASGRREGYTDTQYF.

This clonotype has only one observation. This rearrangement joins TRBV29-1 to TRBJ2-3; D perhaps matches TRBD1 (5 bases). The tail of the sequence fits TRBJ1-5 better, so the J call may be wrong. The CDR3 spans 13 residues. Germline V gene lookup returns CDR1 SQVTM and CDR2 ANQGSEA. The CDR3 sequence: CSVTRGSTDMQHF. For the CDR3, the DNA is TGCAGCGTCACTAGGGGTAGCACAGATATGCAGCATTTT.

The chain uses TRBV11-2 and TRBJ2-1; possibly TRBD2 for D (6 bases). Between the trimmed V and J ends, which lost 5 bases and 7 bases, there was a span of 24 bases. The CDR3 consists of 17 residues. The germline V gene has CDR1 SGHAT and CDR2 FQNNGV. CDR3 residues: CASSPFPPPTAGNEQFF. CDR3 bases: TGTGCCAGCAGCCCCTTCCCACCCCCGACCGCGGGGAATGAGCAGTTCTTC.

V is TRBV30 and J is TRBJ2-5; either TRBD1 or TRBD2 may supply D (5 bases each). This CDR3 contains 14 residues. V was clipped by 3 bases and J by 4 bases, with 15 bases between them. Looked up from germline, CDR1 is GTSNPN and CDR2 is SVGIG (reference sequence). Written as DNA, the CDR3 is TGTGCCTGGAGCGGGACCAGTAGTAGAGAGACCCAGTACTTC. The encoded protein is CAWSGTSSRETQYF.

Regarding this clonotype: A read error is likely, as this CDR3 ends without the conserved phenylalanine or tryptophan. The DNA is omitted, as the CDR3 cannot be located on it reliably, and the CDR3 follows TCRdb's listing. The CDR3 loop reads CASSYAGLGQPRHL. The chain joins TRBV6-5 to TRBJ1-5. The length of the CDR3 is 14 amino acids, counting both ends. From germline, CDR1 is MNHEY and CDR2 SVGAGI.

J is TRBJ1-5 and V is TRBV29-1; no definite D call. CDR1 and CDR2 (germline): SQVTM, ANQGSEA. The CDR3 is 12 amino acids. Trimming took off 4 bases at V and 9 bases at J, with 13 bases between the two ends. The chain's CDR3 is CSVVTSSRPQHF. The CDR3 DNA is TGCAGCGTTGTGACCTCTTCTCGGCCCCAGCATTTT.

This clonotype has at least ten counts. The CDR3 DNA reads as TGCGCCAGCAGCTTTGACGGGAGTCAGCAGTTCTTC. The encoded protein is CASSFDGSQQFF. The chain combines TRBV5-1 with TRBJ2-1; TRBD2 is a possible D gene (6 bases). Between the trimmed V and J ends, which lost 2 bases and 11 bases, there was a span of 11 bases. The V gene's germline CDR1 is SGHRS and CDR2 YFSETQ. The CDR3 is 12 residues long.

As concerns this clonotype: One junction end does not reproduce the germline sequence, and a read error may be involved. This chain uses TRBV28 with TRBJ2-2, with 12 bases identical to TRBD2. In germline, CDR1 is MDHEN, CDR2 SYDVKM. The CDR3 runs to 17 residues. For the CDR3, the DNA is TGTGCCAGCAGACCCCTAGCGGGAGGGCCACACACCGAGGAGCTGTTTTTT. Its translation: CASRPLAGGPHTEELFF.

To note about this clonotype: The missing conserved phenylalanine or tryptophan at the end of this CDR3 makes a read error likely. The chain combines TRBV29-1 with TRBJ2-7; 8 bases map to TRBD1. Germline V CDR1 and CDR2: SQVTM, ANQGSEA. The CDR3 covers 14 residues. Trimming at V came to 7 bases and at J to 7 bases, leaving 15 bases not matched to a gene. Here the CDR3 reads CSAQVRGRASEQYL. The CDR3 region has the DNA TGCAGCGCGCAGGTCAGGGGGCGTGCCTCGGAGCAGTACCTC.

About this clonotype itself: One end of the junction is discordant with germline, which a read error may explain. The rearrangement uses TRBV28 and TRBJ1-1; no clear D gene. The CDR3 loop spans 13 amino acids. CDR1 MDHEN and CDR2 SYDVKM come from the germline V gene. The CDR3 reads CASSAIGRWEASF. The CDR3 DNA reads as TGTGCCAGCAGTGCCATTGGCAGGTGGGAAGCTTCCTTT.

This clonotype was detected once. Because the CDR3 is missing its conserved closing phenylalanine or tryptophan, this is likely a read error. The rearrangement uses TRBV11-3 and TRBJ1-1; possible D gene TRBD1, 5 bases. The CDR3 is 16 residues long. CDR1 and CDR2 (germline): SGHNT, YENEEA. The CDR3 nucleotides read TGTGCCAGGAGCTTAGCCCCCAGTTACGCTCATGGGGGAGCTTTCCTT. As protein: CARSLAPSYAHGGAFL.

A word on this clonotype: As the CDR3 is not closed by the conserved phenylalanine or tryptophan, this likely results from a read error. The V and J genes are TRBV4-2 and TRBJ2-1; tentative D call: TRBD2 (6 bases). The CDR3 loop spans 16 amino acids. Germline V gene lookup returns CDR1 LGHNA and CDR2 YNFKEQ. In DNA, the CDR3 is TGTGCCCGCAGCCCAGATGGAGGGGACTCCTACAATGAGCAGTTCCTC. Translation: CARSPDGGDSYNEQFL.

V is TRBV6-5 and J is TRBJ2-2; D not certain. This CDR3 region has 13 residues. Germline lookup yields CDR1 MNHEY and CDR2 SVGAGI. CDR3 region: CVRKPYNTGELFF. In nucleotides, the CDR3 is TGTGTCAGGAAGCCGTATAACACCGGGGAGCTGTTTTTT.

The chain links TRBV5-4 to TRBJ2-1; D gene unclear. Germline CDR1 is SGHNT and CDR2 is YYREEE (reference sequence). The length of the CDR3 is 17 residues. CDR3 in DNA: TGTATCAGCAGCTTGGGATGGCGAAGGAGCTCCTACAATGAGCAGTTCTTC. It encodes CISSLGWRRSSYNEQFF.

As to this clonotype: The missing conserved phenylalanine or tryptophan at the end of this CDR3 makes a read error likely. It is unclear where the CDR3 begins or ends on the DNA, so no DNA is shown, and the CDR3 is as TCRdb lists it. V usage is TRBV12-3 or TRBV12-4 and J usage is TRBJ1-6; the table's D call, TRBD1, has no DNA check behind it. The CDR3 contains 14 residues when both ends are counted. This chain's CDR3 is CASRSTGINSPLHC.